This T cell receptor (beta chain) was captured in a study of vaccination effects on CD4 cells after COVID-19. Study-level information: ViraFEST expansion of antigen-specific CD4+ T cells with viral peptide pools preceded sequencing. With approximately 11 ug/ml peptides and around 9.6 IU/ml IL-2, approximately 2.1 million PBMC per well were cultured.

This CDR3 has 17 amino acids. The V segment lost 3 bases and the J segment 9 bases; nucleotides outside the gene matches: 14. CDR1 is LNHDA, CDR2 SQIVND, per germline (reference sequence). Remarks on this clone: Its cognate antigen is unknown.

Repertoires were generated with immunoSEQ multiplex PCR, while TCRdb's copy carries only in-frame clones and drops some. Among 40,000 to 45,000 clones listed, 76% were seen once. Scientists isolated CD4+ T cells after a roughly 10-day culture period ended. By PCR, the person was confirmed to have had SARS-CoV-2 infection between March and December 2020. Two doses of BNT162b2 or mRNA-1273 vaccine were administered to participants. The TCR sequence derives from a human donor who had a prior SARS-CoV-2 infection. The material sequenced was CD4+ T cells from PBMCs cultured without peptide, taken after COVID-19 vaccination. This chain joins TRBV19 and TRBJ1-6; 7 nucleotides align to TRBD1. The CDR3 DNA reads TGTGCCAGTAGTATCGACAGGGCTTGGGGAGGGAGTTCACCCCTCCACTTT. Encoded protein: CASSIDRAWGGSSPLHF.